This T cell receptor (beta chain) was obtained from a study of OX40 agonist ivuxolimab in advanced cancers. The germline gives CDR1 KGHSH, CDR2 LQKENI. V lost 5 bases, J lost 3 bases, and 6 bases stayed unmatched. The CDR3 totals 14 residues. Sequencing was performed with immunoSEQ multiplex PCR; in TCRdb, only in-frame clones are kept and a portion is missing. In the table there are about 71,000 clones, 81% of which are singletons. Source: CD4+ or CD8+ T cells sorted from blood, taken in a trial of the OX40 agonist ivuxolimab. The rearrangement joins TRBV18 to TRBJ2-7, with 8 nucleotides matching TRBD1. The clonotype originates from an adult with an advanced solid tumor such as melanoma, head and neck, liver or kidney cancer. CDR3 sequence: CASSESRGLYEQYF. The CDR3, as DNA: TGTGCCAGCTCAGAAAGCAGGGGGCTCTACGAGCAGTACTTC.